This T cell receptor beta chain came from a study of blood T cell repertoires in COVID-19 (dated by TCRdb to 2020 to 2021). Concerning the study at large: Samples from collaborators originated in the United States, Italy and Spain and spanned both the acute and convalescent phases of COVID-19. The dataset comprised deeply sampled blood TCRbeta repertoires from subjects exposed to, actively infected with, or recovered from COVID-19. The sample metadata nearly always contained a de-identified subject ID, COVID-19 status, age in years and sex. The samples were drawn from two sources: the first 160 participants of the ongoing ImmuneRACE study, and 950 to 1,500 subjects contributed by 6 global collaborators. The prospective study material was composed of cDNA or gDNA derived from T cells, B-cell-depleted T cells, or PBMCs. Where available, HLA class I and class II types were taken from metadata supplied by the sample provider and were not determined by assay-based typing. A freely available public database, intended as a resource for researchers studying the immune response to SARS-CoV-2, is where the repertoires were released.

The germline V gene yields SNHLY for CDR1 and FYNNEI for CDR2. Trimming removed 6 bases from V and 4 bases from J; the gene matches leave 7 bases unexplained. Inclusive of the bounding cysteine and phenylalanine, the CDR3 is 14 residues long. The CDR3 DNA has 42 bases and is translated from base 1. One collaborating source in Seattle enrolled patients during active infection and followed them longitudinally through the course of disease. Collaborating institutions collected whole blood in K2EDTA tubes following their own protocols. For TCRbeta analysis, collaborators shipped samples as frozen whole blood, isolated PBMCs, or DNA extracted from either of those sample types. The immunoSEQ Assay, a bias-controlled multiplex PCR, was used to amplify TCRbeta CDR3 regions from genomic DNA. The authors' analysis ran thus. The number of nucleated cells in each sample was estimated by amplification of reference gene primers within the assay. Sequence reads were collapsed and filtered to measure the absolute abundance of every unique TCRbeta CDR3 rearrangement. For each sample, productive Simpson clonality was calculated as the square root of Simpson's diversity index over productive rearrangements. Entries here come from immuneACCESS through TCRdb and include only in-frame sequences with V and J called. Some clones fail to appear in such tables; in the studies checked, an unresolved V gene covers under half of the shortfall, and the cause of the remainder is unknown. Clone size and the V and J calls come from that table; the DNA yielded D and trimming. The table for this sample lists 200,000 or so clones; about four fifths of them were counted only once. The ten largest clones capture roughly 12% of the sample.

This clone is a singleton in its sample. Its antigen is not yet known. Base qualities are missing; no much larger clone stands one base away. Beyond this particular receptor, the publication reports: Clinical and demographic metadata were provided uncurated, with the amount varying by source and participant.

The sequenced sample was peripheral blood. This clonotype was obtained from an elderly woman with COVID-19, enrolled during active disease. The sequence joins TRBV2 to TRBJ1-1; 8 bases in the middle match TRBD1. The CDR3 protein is CASSPDRGGTEAFF. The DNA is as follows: TGTGCCAGCAGCCCCGACAGGGGAGGCACTGAAGCTTTCTTT.